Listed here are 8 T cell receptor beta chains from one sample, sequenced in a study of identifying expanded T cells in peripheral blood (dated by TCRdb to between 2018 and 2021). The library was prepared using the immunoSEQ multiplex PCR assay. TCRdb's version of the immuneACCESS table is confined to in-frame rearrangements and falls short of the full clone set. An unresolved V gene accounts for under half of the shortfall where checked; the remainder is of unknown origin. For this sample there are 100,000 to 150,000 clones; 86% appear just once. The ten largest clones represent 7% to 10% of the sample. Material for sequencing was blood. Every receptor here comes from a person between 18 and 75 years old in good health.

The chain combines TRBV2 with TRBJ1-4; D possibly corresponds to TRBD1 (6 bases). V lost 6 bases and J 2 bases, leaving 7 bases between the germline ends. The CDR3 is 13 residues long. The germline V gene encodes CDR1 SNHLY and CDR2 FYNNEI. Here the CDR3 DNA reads TGTGCCAGCAGGCAGGGGACTAATGAAAAACTGTTTTTT. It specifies CASRQGTNEKLFF.

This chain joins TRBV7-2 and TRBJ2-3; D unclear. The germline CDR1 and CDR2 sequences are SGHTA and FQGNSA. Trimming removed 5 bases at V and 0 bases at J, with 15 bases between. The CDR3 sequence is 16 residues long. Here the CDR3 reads CASSPRASASTDTQYF. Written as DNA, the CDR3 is TGTGCCAGCAGCCCTCGGGCCTCGGCTAGCACAGATACGCAGTATTTT.

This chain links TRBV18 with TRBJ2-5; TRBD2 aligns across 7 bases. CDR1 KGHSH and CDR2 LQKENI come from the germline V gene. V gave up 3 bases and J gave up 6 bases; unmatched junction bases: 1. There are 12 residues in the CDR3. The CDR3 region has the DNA TGTGCCAGCTCACCCGGGGGGAAGACCCAGTACTTC. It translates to CASSPGGKTQYF.

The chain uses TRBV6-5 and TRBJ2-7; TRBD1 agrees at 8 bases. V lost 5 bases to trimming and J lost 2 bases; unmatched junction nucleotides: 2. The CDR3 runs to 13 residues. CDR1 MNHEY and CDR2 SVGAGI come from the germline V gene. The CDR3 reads CASSGQGPYEQYF. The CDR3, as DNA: TGTGCCAGCAGTGGACAGGGACCCTACGAGCAGTACTTC.

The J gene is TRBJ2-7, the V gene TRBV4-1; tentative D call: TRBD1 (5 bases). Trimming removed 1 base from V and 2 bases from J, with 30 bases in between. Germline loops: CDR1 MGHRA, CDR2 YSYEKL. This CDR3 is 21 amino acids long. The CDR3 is CASSQAGLSQSRPRQTYEQYF. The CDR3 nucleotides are TGCGCCAGCAGCCAAGCCGGTTTATCGCAGAGCCGGCCTAGACAGACCTACGAGCAGTACTTC.

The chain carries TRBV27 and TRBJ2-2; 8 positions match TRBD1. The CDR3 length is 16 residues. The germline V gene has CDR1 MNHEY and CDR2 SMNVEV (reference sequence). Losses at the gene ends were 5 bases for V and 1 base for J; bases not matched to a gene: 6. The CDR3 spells CASSPFDRGNTGELFF. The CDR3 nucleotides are TGTGCCAGCAGTCCCTTTGACAGGGGGAACACCGGGGAGCTGTTTTTT.

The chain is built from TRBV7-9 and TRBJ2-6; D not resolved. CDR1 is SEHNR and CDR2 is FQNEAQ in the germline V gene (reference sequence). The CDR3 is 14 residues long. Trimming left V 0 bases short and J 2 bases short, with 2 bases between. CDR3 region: CASSLATGANVLTF. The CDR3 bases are TGTGCCAGCAGCTTAGCAACTGGGGCCAACGTCCTGACTTTC.

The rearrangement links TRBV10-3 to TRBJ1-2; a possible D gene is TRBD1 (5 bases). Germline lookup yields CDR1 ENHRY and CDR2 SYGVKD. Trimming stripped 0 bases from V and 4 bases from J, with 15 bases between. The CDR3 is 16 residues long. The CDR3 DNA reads TGTGCCATCAGTGAGTCGAGGTCCGGGGGTAGCTATGGCTACACCTTC. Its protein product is CAISESRSGGSYGYTF.